These 19 T cell receptor beta chains were all obtained from the same sample, sequenced in a study of blood T cell repertoires in COVID-19. Sequenced by immunoSEQ multiplex PCR; TCRdb stores in-frame clones only, minus some. The sample carries a few hundred thousand clones, roughly 87% recorded once. Sequencing was done on a sample of PBMCs or T cells enriched from blood (not recorded which). The source is a woman under 40 who had recovered from COVID-19.

The V call is TRBV3-1 (or the pseudogene TRBV3-2), the J call TRBJ2-1, with 16 positions matching TRBD2. Losses at the gene ends were 1 base for V and 0 bases for J; bases not matched to a gene: 9. Germline values: CDR1 LGHDT, CDR2 YNNKEL (reference sequence). CDR3 length: 21 residues. This chain's CDR3 is CASSQALGLAGGLSSYNEQFF. In DNA, the CDR3 is TGTGCCAGCAGCCAAGCCTTGGGACTAGCGGGGGGGCTGAGCTCCTACAATGAGCAGTTCTTC.

This clone was counted only a few times. The V gene is TRBV5-5, the J gene TRBJ2-2, with no clear D. Germline CDR1 reads SGHKS; CDR2 reads YYEKEE (reference sequence). The CDR3 loop spans 13 amino acids. Trimming took off 2 bases at V and 3 bases at J, with 5 bases between the two ends. The CDR3 spells CASSFFDTGELFF. In DNA form, the CDR3 reads TGTGCCAGCAGCTTTTTCGACACCGGGGAGCTGTTTTTT.

The CDR3 DNA reads TGTGCCTGGGGCGACCCACCGGTCTGGGGCATGAACACTGAAGCTTTCTTT. Its protein is CAWGDPPVWGMNTEAFF. V is TRBV30 and J is TRBJ1-1; weak D call: TRBD1 (5 bases). CDR3 length: 17 residues. The germline V gene encodes CDR1 GTSNPN and CDR2 SVGIG (reference sequence). With 5 bases removed from V and 0 bases from J, the gap between germline ends came to 22 bases.

This clone occurred once. The chain carries TRBV2 and TRBJ1-2; 8 positions match TRBD1. The CDR3 contains 14 residues. Trimming took 7 bases from V and 4 from J; bases not matched to a gene: 8. Germline CDR1 and CDR2: SNHLY and FYNNEI. DNA of the CDR3: TGTGCCAGCACTTGGACAGGGCCGAGCTATGGCTACACCTTC. It is translated as CASTWTGPSYGYTF. Filled out from reference TRBV2 and TRBJ1-2, the complete variable domain reads EPEVTQTPSHQVTQMGQEVILRCVPISNHLYFYWYRQILGQKVEFLVSFYNNEISEKSEIFDDQFSVERPDGSNFTLKIRSTKLEDSAMYFCASTWTGPSYGYTFGSGTRLTVV.

The rearrangement joins TRBV2 to TRBJ1-2; possibly TRBD1 for D (6 bases). Between the trimmed V and J ends, which lost 6 bases and 6 bases, there was a span of 14 bases. The germline V gene has CDR1 SNHLY and CDR2 FYNNEI. The CDR3 is 13 residues long. CDR3 residues: CASSQGSFHGYTF. The CDR3 DNA follows: TGTGCCAGCAGCCAGGGGTCGTTCCATGGCTACACCTTC.

The CDR3: CASSAWDSYQETQYF. CDR3 bases: TGTGCCAGCAGCGCCTGGGACAGCTACCAAGAGACCCAGTACTTC. The chain couples TRBV3-1 (or the pseudogene TRBV3-2) to TRBJ2-5; TRBD1 matches 7 bases. Trimming took 5 bases from V and 0 from J; bases not matched to a gene: 6. Looked up from germline, CDR1 is LGHDT and CDR2 is YNNKEL (reference sequence). This CDR3 comprises 15 residues.

V and J are TRBV5-1 and TRBJ1-1; 7 positions match TRBD1. The trim removed 4 bases at V and 3 bases at J, leaving 3 bases unmatched. Per germline, CDR1 SGHRS and CDR2 YFSETQ. This CDR3 spans 13 amino acids. CDR3 loop: CASSNTGDTEAFF. CDR3 coding DNA: TGCGCCAGCAGCAACACAGGGGACACTGAAGCTTTCTTT. Looking up the rest from reference TRBV5-1 and TRBJ1-1 gives the full variable domain: KAGVTQTPRYLIKTRGQQVTLSCSPISGHRSVSWYQQTPGQGLQFLFEYFSETQRNKGNFPGRFSGRQFSNSRSEMNVSTLELGDSALYLCASSNTGDTEAFFGQGTRLTVV.

This clone is a singleton in its sample. The chain carries TRBV6-5 and TRBJ1-5; D gene ambiguous. V lost 10 bases to trimming and J lost 3 bases, with 13 bases between them. The CDR3 is 13 amino acids. Germline CDR1 and CDR2: MNHEY and SVGAGI. DNA for the CDR3: TGTGCCATCAAAGTACAGAACAATCAGCCCCAGCATTTT. Its protein is CAIKVQNNQPQHF.

This chain uses TRBV7-2 with TRBJ2-3, with 8 nucleotides matching TRBD2. Germline lookup yields CDR1 SGHTA and CDR2 FQGNSA. The CDR3 covers 15 residues. Trimming removed 5 bases from V and 6 bases from J; junction bases left unmatched: 10. The CDR3 nucleotides read TGTGCCAGCAGCCCAGTAGCGGGGCGTGGGGATACGCAGTATTTT. This translates into CASSPVAGRGDTQYF.

The J gene is TRBJ1-1, the V gene TRBV5-1; D ambiguous. CDR3 length equals 15 residues. V was cut by 0 bases and J by 1 base, with 10 bases left in between. Germline CDR1 and CDR2: SGHRS and YFSETQ. The CDR3: CASSLVRVANTEAFF. CDR3 nucleotide sequence: TGCGCCAGCAGCTTGGTTCGGGTCGCGAACACTGAAGCTTTCTTT.

The chain uses TRBV25-1 and TRBJ1-4, with D unresolved. Germline lookup yields CDR1 MGHDK and CDR2 SYGVNS. Trimming left V 3 bases short and J 8 bases short, with 19 bases between. The CDR3 sequence is 16 residues long. The CDR3 protein is CASSDPWSGLSEKLFF. The CDR3 DNA reads TGTGCCAGCAGTGACCCCTGGTCCGGACTCTCAGAAAAACTGTTTTTT.

The V gene is TRBV7-9, the J gene TRBJ1-4; possibly TRBD1 for D (5 bases). Trimming pared 1 base from V and 8 bases from J, leaving 11 bases between. This CDR3 has 14 amino acids. The germline V gene has CDR1 SEHNR and CDR2 FQNEAQ (reference sequence). CDR3 coding DNA: TGTGCCAGCAGCTTAGTCAGGGTAGGAGAAAAACTGTTTTTT. It specifies CASSLVRVGEKLFF. Full variable domain (rest looked up from reference TRBV7-9 and TRBJ1-4): DTGVSQNPRHKITKRGQNVTFRCDPISEHNRLYWYRQTLGQGPEFLTYFQNEAQLEKSRLLSDRFSAERPKGSFSTLEIQRTEQGDSAMYLCASSLVRVGEKLFFGSGTQLSVL.

The V call is TRBV28, the J call TRBJ2-1; TRBD2 matches 10 bases. Germline loops: CDR1 MDHEN, CDR2 SYDVKM. The CDR3 covers 17 residues. J was trimmed by 7 bases and V by 11 bases; bases with no gene match: 20. CDR3 residues: CAARRLAGDTPKNEQFF. In nucleotides, the CDR3 is TGTGCCGCCCGCCGGCTAGCGGGGGATACCCCTAAAAATGAGCAGTTCTTC.

The chain uses TRBV15 and TRBJ2-1; 8 bases agree with TRBD2. The CDR3 loop spans 15 amino acids. V was pared by 3 bases and J by 3 bases, with 4 bases of the junction left unmatched. Germline V CDR1 and CDR2: LNHNV, YYDKDF (reference sequence). CDR3 loop: CATSSRLAGYNEQFF. Here the CDR3 DNA reads TGTGCCACCAGCAGCAGGCTAGCGGGCTACAATGAGCAGTTCTTC.

This clone was seen just once. This rearrangement joins TRBV28 to TRBJ1-6, with 10 nucleotides matching TRBD1. Losses at the gene ends were 10 bases for V and 7 bases for J; bases not matched to a gene: 10. Per the germline V gene, CDR1 is MDHEN and CDR2 is SYDVKM. The CDR3 has 15 amino acids. CDR3 in amino acids: CATKDRGALNSPLHF. The CDR3, as DNA: TGTGCCACCAAGGACAGGGGGGCCCTAAATTCACCCCTCCACTTT.

This chain joins TRBV6-5 and TRBJ2-5; the match to TRBD1 covers 11 bases. This CDR3 is 15 amino acids long. V trimming: 6 bases; J trimming: 4 bases; junction bases outside the gene matches: 7. Looked up from germline, CDR1 is MNHEY and CDR2 is SVGAGI. CDR3 bases: TGTGCCAGCAGCCCCGGACAGGGGGCAGGAGAGACCCAGTACTTC. This gives the protein CASSPGQGAGETQYF.

The chain combines TRBV4-2 with TRBJ1-1; TRBD1 might be the D (5 bases). V lost 1 base and J 0 bases, leaving 12 bases between the germline ends. The CDR3 sequence is 16 residues long. CDR1 LGHNA and CDR2 YNFKEQ come from the germline V gene. CDR3 bases: TGTGCCAGCAGCCAAGTTCTCCAGGGCCTGAACACTGAAGCTTTCTTT. This sequence encodes CASSQVLQGLNTEAFF.

The rearrangement joins TRBV28 to TRBJ1-6; 8 positions agree with TRBD1. Trimming removed 5 bases from V and 6 bases from J; junction bases left unmatched: 9. In germline, CDR1 is MDHEN, CDR2 SYDVKM. This CDR3 contains 16 residues. The CDR3 bases are TGTGCCAGCAGTATCCTACAGGGGGGCGGTAATTCACCCCTCCACTTT. This gives the protein CASSILQGGGNSPLHF.

This clone was seen a single time. As DNA, the CDR3 is TGTGCCAGCAGTTTCTCGACAGGGGGAGGCTTCGACTATGGCTACACCTTC. Its translation: CASSFSTGGGFDYGYTF. This chain links TRBV6-2 or TRBV6-3 with TRBJ1-2; 9 nucleotides match TRBD1. V shed 4 bases and J 3 bases; nucleotides not matched to a gene: 12. Germline CDR1 and CDR2: MNHEY and SVGEGT. This CDR3 is 17 amino acids long.